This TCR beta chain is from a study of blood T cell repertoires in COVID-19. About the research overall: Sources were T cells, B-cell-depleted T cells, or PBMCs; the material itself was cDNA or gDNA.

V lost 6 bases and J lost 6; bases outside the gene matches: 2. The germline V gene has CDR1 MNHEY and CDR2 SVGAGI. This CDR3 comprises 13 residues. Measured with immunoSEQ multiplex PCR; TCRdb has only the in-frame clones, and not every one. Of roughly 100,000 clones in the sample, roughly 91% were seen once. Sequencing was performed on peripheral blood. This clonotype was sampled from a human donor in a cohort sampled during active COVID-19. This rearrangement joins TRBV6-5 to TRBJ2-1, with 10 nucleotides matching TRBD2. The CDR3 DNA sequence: TGTGCCAGCAGAGCGGGGGGGTCCAATGAGCAGTTCTTC. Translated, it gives CASRAGGSNEQFF.